This T cell receptor beta chain stems from a study of CD8 T cells in ankylosing spondylitis. Study-level results: It appeared that ankylosing spondylitis blood was characterized by a TCR beta motif of roughly 8 highly homologous variants. Clones linked to disease were reported to show significant enrichment in matched ankylosing spondylitis synovial fluid.

A few counts support this clonotype. As yet, its antigen is unknown. As the method for making TCR beta libraries, quantitative 5'-RACE with molecular barcodes was used. One entry per CDR3 protein results from TCRdb running MiXCR on the 5' RACE reads. The sample yields a few hundred thousand distinct CDR3 sequences, more than 15% seen once. Sequenced input: blood, either unsorted or a sorted T cell fraction (not recorded which). The TCR sequence derives from a male donor with ankylosing spondylitis or in good health (not recorded which).

The CDR3 spells CASSSPGQGAPLSTDTQYF. CDR3 nucleotides: TGTGCCAGCAGCTCCCCGGGACAGGGGGCTCCCTTAAGCACAGATACGCAGTATTTT. V is TRBV11-1 and J is TRBJ2-3, with TRBD1 identical over 12 bases. J lost 0 bases, V lost 4 bases, and 11 bases had no gene match. The germline gives CDR1 SGHAT, CDR2 FQDESV (reference sequence). This CDR3 has 19 amino acids. Supplemented by reference TRBV11-1 and TRBJ2-3, the full variable domain reads EAEVAQSPRYKITEKSQAVAFWCDPISGHATLYWYRQILGQGPELLVQFQDESVVDDSQLPKDRFSAERLKGVDSTLKIQPAELGDSAMYLCASSSPGQGAPLSTDTQYFGPGTRLTVL.